Listed below are T cell receptor beta chains from one sample, sequenced in a study of T cells of healthy individuals. TCRdb analysed the 5' RACE reads with MiXCR anew, one entry per CDR3 protein. The table records some 85,000 distinct CDR3 sequences, approximately 4.8% of them present only once. The receptors originated from a female donor in good health. The CDR3 runs from the conserved cysteine through the conserved F or W. The D gene is left open where the match is weak. Part of the rows lack a size; the others show once, few, many or a class for expanded clones.

d_gene	abundance	v_gene	j_gene	CDR3nt	CDR3aa
-	-	TRBV20-1	TRBJ2-7	TGCAGTGCTAGAGATGTACGGGGTCCGACCCACGAGCAGTACTTC	CSARDVRGPTHEQYF
-	many	TRBV7-3	TRBJ2-1	TGTGCCAGCAGCTTAGGGGCTAACAATGAGCAGTTCTTC	CASSLGANNEQFF
-	-	TRBV18	TRBJ2-5	TGTGCCAGCTCAAAACTAAAAGAGACCCAGTACTTC	CASSKLKETQYF
TRBD1	few	TRBV7-2	TRBJ2-1	TGTGCCAGCAGCGTACGGGACAGGGGCCTCTTGGACAATGAGCAGTTCTTC	CASSVRDRGLLDNEQFF
-	many	TRBV4-3	TRBJ2-1	TGCGCCAGCAGCCAAGATGTGGGGAGCAGGTCGAATGAGCAGTTCTTC	CASSQDVGSRSNEQFF
-	-	TRBV11-2	TRBJ2-6	TGTGCCAGCAGCGGGAAAAAGGGGGGAGCTGGGGCCAACGTCCTGACTTTC	CASSGKKGGAGANVLTF
-	many	TRBV12-3/TRBV12-4	TRBJ1-1	TGTGCCAGCAGTTTTGGAGGGGGTGAAGCTTTCTTT	CASSFGGGEAFF
-	many	TRBV7-9	TRBJ1-3	TGTGCCAGCAGCTCGGGTGGGGGCGGCCGGCACACCATATATTTT	CASSSGGGGRHTIYF
-	-	TRBV25-1	TRBJ2-7	TGTGCCAGCAGTGAATACCGGGACAAAGGGAGCGAGCAGTACTTC	CASSEYRDKGSEQYF
TRBD1	few	TRBV9	TRBJ2-1	TGTGCCAGCAGCGTAGTCGGGACAGGGGTCGTAAATGAGCAGTTCTTC	CASSVVGTGVVNEQFF
-	many	TRBV7-2	TRBJ2-1	TGTGCCAGCAGCCCGAGGACGGGTGACAATGAGCAGTTCTTC	CASSPRTGDNEQFF
TRBD1	many	TRBV19	TRBJ2-6	TGTGCCAGTAGCGGGACAGCTTCCAGCTCTGGGGCCAACGTCCTGACTTTC	CASSGTASSSGANVLTF
-	many	TRBV5-1	TRBJ2-6	TGCGCCAGCAGCTTGACCACTTCTGGGGCCAACGTCCTGACTTTC	CASSLTTSGANVLTF
TRBD1	many	TRBV12-3/TRBV12-4	TRBJ2-1	TGTGCCAGCGGTCCCACAGGGGGCAATGAGCAGTTCTTC	CASGPTGGNEQFF
TRBD1	many	TRBV29-1	TRBJ1-5	TGCAGCGCAAGACAGGGGGGCCAGCCCCAGCATTTT	CSARQGGQPQHF
TRBD2	many	TRBV7-2	TRBJ2-6	TGTGCCAGCAGCTCGTCTTGGCTAGCGGGAGCTTCCGGGGCCAACGTCCTGACTTTC	CASSSSWLAGASGANVLTF
-	many	TRBV6-2/TRBV6-3	TRBJ1-5	TGTGCCAGCAGTTATTCGTCATCAGGGGTATTCGGGAATTGGTATCAGCCCCAGCATTTT	CASSYSSSGVFGNWYQPQHF